This T cell receptor beta chain was captured by sequencing in a study of shared clonotypes between healthy human individuals. Overall study: CD4 naive cells filled three plates per donor, CD4 memory three, CD8 naive two and CD8 memory one.

As handled by the study authors: Filtering differed, since immunoSEQ gave only junction sequences and no quality scores. Assay used: immunoSEQ multiplex PCR; TCRdb lists only in-frame clones, some missing. V and J calls and clone size are given by that table; D and trimming were obtained from the DNA. The table has under 650,000 clones, 90% to 96% seen once. Germline V gene data show CDR1 as MGHRA and CDR2 as YSYEKL. This CDR3 has 15 residues. The source of this sequence is a woman aged 30 to 39 in good health. The sequencing input was naive CD4+ T cells sorted from blood. Subset meaning: CD45RA+ positively selected. This chain links TRBV4-1 with TRBJ2-5; D is ambiguous. The DNA end is a closer match to TRBJ2-7, so the J assignment may be wrong. The CDR3 DNA reads as TGCGCCAGCAGCCAAGATGAGCCCCAGATCTACGAGCAGTACTTC. Its protein is CASSQDEPQIYEQYF.